This T cell receptor beta chain comes out of a study of blood T cell repertoires in COVID-19. Study-wide background: Italy, Spain and the United States were the sources of the convalescent and acute COVID-19 samples.

Enrollees, about 18 to 95 years old, lived in fewer than 25 US areas. Recovered participants had two consecutive negative NP/OP PCR tests, healthcare professional clearance, or symptom resolution. Original handling: For nucleated cells, counts were estimated from reference gene primer amplification. Sequencing used immunoSEQ multiplex PCR; TCRdb keeps in-frame clones, though not all of them. V and J calls plus clone size are reproduced from that table; the DNA served to infer D and trimming. Of approximately 230,000 clones listed, 82% are singletons. V was pared by 9 bases and J by 2 bases, with 9 bases of the junction left unmatched. Germline CDR1 reads SGHNT; CDR2 reads YYREEE (reference sequence). CDR3 length: 15 amino acids. This clone was detected once.

Sequenced material: PBMCs or T cells enriched from blood (not recorded which). The chain recombines TRBV5-4 with TRBJ2-1, with 9 bases fitting TRBD1. This TCR was sampled from a man aged 35-49 years who had recovered from COVID-19. CDR3: CATNIRDRAYNEQFF. The CDR3 nucleotides read TGTGCCACCAACATCCGGGACAGGGCCTACAATGAGCAGTTCTTC.